These 13 T cell receptor beta chains originate from one sample sequenced in a study of shared T cell receptors in the human thymus. The protocol was immunoSEQ multiplex PCR, while the TCRdb copy is restricted to in-frame clones and leaves out a portion. The table includes roughly 700,000 clones, roughly 88% detected once. These data were likewise used in another study, on human thymus T cells.

Input material: thymocytes. These receptors were collected from a boy in the first two years of life with a congenital heart defect.

The count of this clone is one. The chain carries TRBV5-5 and TRBJ1-2, with TRBD1 matching over 7 bases. V lost 6 bases to trimming and J lost 4 bases; unmatched junction nucleotides: 3. The CDR3 length is 12 residues. Germline V CDR1 and CDR2: SGHKS, YYEKEE (reference sequence). CDR3 in DNA: TGTGCCAGCACGGACAGGCTCTATGGCTACACCTTC. Protein product: CASTDRLYGYTF.

This sequence joins TRBV6-1 and TRBJ1-2; D not resolved. Germline CDR1 reads MNHNS; CDR2 reads SASEGT. With 2 bases removed from V and 5 bases from J, the gap between germline ends came to 6 bases. The CDR3 runs 12 residues. The CDR3 loop is CASSESRYGYTF. As DNA, the CDR3 is TGTGCCAGCAGTGAATCTAGGTATGGCTACACCTTC.

This rearrangement joins TRBV19 to TRBJ1-5; 7 bases fit TRBD1. With 6 bases clipped from V and 1 base from J, the junction kept 12 bases outside the gene matches. The CDR3 covers 17 residues. The germline CDR1 and CDR2 sequences are LNHDA and SQIVND (reference sequence). DNA of the CDR3: TGTGCCAGTAGCCCCCGGCAGGGGGTAGAGAGCAATCAGCCCCAGCATTTT. Translated: CASSPRQGVESNQPQHF.

CDR3 sequence: CASSETAGDAYNEQFF. The CDR3 nucleotides read TGCGCCAGCAGTGAGACCGCGGGAGATGCCTACAATGAGCAGTTCTTC. This chain links TRBV10-2 with TRBJ2-1, with TRBD2 matching over 7 bases. Trimming at V came to 2 bases and at J to 2 bases, leaving 6 bases not matched to a gene. This CDR3 has 16 amino acids. Germline V gene lookup returns CDR1 WSHSY and CDR2 SAAADI.

The chain uses TRBV5-8 and TRBJ2-1; no clear D. There are 18 residues in the CDR3. Trimming took off 2 bases at V and 0 bases at J, with 18 bases between the two ends. CDR1 and CDR2 (germline): SGHTS, YDEGEE. CDR3 nucleotides: TGTGCCAGCAGCTTCCCCAGGTCCCCCCAGAGCTCCTACAATGAGCAGTTCTTC. It encodes CASSFPRSPQSSYNEQFF. Full variable domain (rest looked up from reference TRBV5-8 and TRBJ2-1): EAGVTQSPTHLIKTRGQQATLRCSPISGHTSVYWYQQALGLGLQFLLWYDEGEERNRGNFPPRFSGRQFPNYSSELNVNALELEDSALYLCASSFPRSPQSSYNEQFFGPGTRLTVL.

This chain links TRBV27 with TRBJ2-1; unclear D gene. Trimming stripped 6 bases from V and 3 bases from J, with 12 bases between. This CDR3 has 14 residues. Germline V gene lookup returns CDR1 MNHEY and CDR2 SMNVEV (reference sequence). The CDR3 bases are TGTGCCAGCAGGCTGAGTTCTCGCTACAATGAGCAGTTCTTC. Protein product: CASRLSSRYNEQFF.

The chain is built from TRBV19 and TRBJ2-7, with 11 bases fitting TRBD1. With 8 bases clipped from V and 5 bases from J, the junction kept 5 bases outside the gene matches. The CDR3 contains 13 residues. Germline V lookup: CDR1 LNHDA, CDR2 SQIVND (reference sequence). In nucleotides, the CDR3 is TGTGCCAGTTCATGGACAGGGGGCCACGAGCAGTACTTC. It translates to CASSWTGGHEQYF.

The genes are TRBV29-1 and TRBJ2-1; 16 bases are shared with TRBD2. The CDR3 spans 17 residues. Germline CDR1 reads SQVTM; CDR2 reads ANQGSEA. The trim removed 3 bases at V and 1 base at J, leaving 3 bases unmatched. In nucleotides, the CDR3 is TGCAGCGTTGAGGGGACTAGCGGGAGGGGGTCCTACAATGAGCAGTTCTTC. It codes for CSVEGTSGRGSYNEQFF.

V is TRBV28 and J is TRBJ1-5; D possibly corresponds to TRBD1 (5 bases). CDR1 is MDHEN, CDR2 SYDVKM, per germline. The CDR3 runs to 13 residues. V was trimmed by 10 bases and J by 2 bases, leaving 12 bases between them. The CDR3 loop is CATGTGGNQPQHF. The CDR3 nucleotides read TGTGCCACCGGCACGGGGGGCAATCAGCCCCAGCATTTT.

The CDR3 sequence: CASSCKVHLGLAASDTQYF. The CDR3 region has the DNA TGTGCCAGCAGTTGTAAGGTGCATTTGGGACTAGCGGCGTCAGATACGCAGTATTTT. This chain joins TRBV28 and TRBJ2-3; TRBD2 matches 11 bases. The CDR3 runs to 19 residues. The V gene's germline CDR1 is MDHEN and CDR2 SYDVKM. The ends lost 4 bases at V and 4 bases at J; junction bases unmatched: 16.

Only a few counts were recorded for this clone. The V call is TRBV11-2, the J call TRBJ2-6, with D maybe TRBD2 (6 bases). Germline V gene lookup returns CDR1 SGHAT and CDR2 FQNNGV. The CDR3 extends over 17 amino acids. Trimming removed 5 bases from V and 2 bases from J, with 16 bases in between. CDR3 nucleotide sequence: TGTGCCAGCAGCGGGGGGACCGCGGGAACTGGGGCCAACGTCCTGACTTTC. It codes for CASSGGTAGTGANVLTF.

V and J are TRBV5-1 and TRBJ2-2; 10 bases are shared with TRBD2. This CDR3 region has 17 residues. Germline CDR1 SGHRS, CDR2 YFSETQ. V was clipped by 9 bases and J by 5 bases; unmatched bases: 16. In nucleotides, the CDR3 is TGCGCCACCAAGAGGTCTAGCGGGAGCCCCGGGACCGGGGAGCTGTTTTTT. Protein product: CATKRSSGSPGTGELFF.

The chain uses TRBV7-2 and TRBJ2-1, with TRBD1 as a possible D gene (5 bases). This CDR3 has 17 amino acids. From germline, CDR1 is SGHTA and CDR2 FQGNSA. V lost 1 base to trimming and J lost 5 bases, with 18 bases between them. The CDR3 coding sequence is TGTGCCAGCAGCTTAGGGGGCCAGGGCGAGTATGACAATGAGCAGTTCTTC. Translating it yields CASSLGGQGEYDNEQFF.